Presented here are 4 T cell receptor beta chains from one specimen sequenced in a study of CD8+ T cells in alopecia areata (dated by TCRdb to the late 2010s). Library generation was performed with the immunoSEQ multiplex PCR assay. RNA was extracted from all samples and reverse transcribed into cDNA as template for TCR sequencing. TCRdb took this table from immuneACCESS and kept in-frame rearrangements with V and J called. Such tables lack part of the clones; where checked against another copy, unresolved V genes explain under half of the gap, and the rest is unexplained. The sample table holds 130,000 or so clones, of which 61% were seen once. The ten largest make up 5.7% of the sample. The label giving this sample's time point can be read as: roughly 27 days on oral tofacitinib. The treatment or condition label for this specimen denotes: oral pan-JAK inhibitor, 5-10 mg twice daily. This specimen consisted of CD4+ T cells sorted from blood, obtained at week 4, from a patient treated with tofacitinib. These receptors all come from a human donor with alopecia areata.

CDR3: CASSQIEGTSGLYEQYF. The CDR3 nucleotides are TGTGCCAGCTCACAAATAGAAGGGACTAGCGGCCTCTACGAGCAGTACTTC. The V call is TRBV18, the J call TRBJ2-7; 11 positions match TRBD2. Germline values: CDR1 KGHSH, CDR2 LQKENI. The CDR3 extends over 17 amino acids. V dropped 4 bases and J dropped 3; count of bases not matched to a gene: 11.

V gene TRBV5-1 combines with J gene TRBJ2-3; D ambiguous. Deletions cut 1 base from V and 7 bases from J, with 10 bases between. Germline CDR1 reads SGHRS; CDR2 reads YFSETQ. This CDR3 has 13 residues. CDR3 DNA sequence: TGCGCCAGCAGCTTGAATCTCGAACATACGCAGTATTTT. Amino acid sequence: CASSLNLEHTQYF.

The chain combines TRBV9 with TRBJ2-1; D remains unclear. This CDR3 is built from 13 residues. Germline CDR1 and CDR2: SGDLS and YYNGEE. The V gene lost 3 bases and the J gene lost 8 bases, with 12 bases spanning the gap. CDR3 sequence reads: CASSESAGYEQFF. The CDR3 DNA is TGTGCCAGCAGCGAGTCGGCAGGCTATGAGCAGTTCTTC.

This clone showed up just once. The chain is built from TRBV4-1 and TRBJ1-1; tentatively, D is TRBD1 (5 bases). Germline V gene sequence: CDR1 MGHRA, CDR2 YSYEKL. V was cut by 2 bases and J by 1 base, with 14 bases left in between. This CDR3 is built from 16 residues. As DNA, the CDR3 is TGCGCCAGCAGCCAAAATTGGGGGACGGGGAACACTGAAGCTTTCTTT. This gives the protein CASSQNWGTGNTEAFF.